This entry lists 4 T cell receptor beta chains sequenced from one sample in a study of blood T cell repertoires in COVID-19 (dated by TCRdb to 2020 to 2021). Libraries were made using the immunoSEQ multiplex PCR assay. The immuneACCESS repertoire file appears here via TCRdb, limited to in-frame rearrangements. These files lack a portion of the clones; in checked studies, under half of the deficit traces to unresolved V genes, and the cause of the others is not known. This sample is represented by over 110,000 clones; 65% to 90% of them were singletons. The ten largest clonotypes hold roughly 10% of the sample. Sequenced material: peripheral blood. Receptor source: a man aged 60-69 years with active or convalescent COVID-19.

The chain uses TRBV3-1 (or the pseudogene TRBV3-2) and TRBJ1-5; D gene ambiguous. Germline loops: CDR1 LGHDT, CDR2 YNNKEL (reference sequence). CDR3 length: 14 amino acids. V gave up 2 bases and J gave up 2 bases, with 7 bases separating them. The CDR3 spells CASSQRGGNQPQHF. CDR3 nucleotide sequence: TGTGCCAGCAGCCAACGGGGTGGCAATCAGCCCCAGCATTTT.

This clone was seen more than once but under ten times. In DNA form, the CDR3 reads TGCGCCAGCAGTGAGTCAGGAGTAAGTCAGCCCCAGCATTTT. It specifies CASSESGVSQPQHF. The J gene is TRBJ1-5, the V gene TRBV10-1; D is undetermined. The CDR3 totals 14 residues. Germline-derived CDR1 and CDR2 are WNHNN and SYGVQD (reference sequence). Trimming removed 0 bases at V and 6 bases at J, with 9 bases between.

The chain links TRBV7-2 to TRBJ1-4, with D possibly being TRBD1 (6 bases). The CDR3 length is 14 residues. Germline CDR1 reads SGHTA; CDR2 reads FQGNSA. V gave up 5 bases and J gave up 3 bases, with 10 bases separating them. The CDR3 loop reads CASSRTVSNEKLFF. The CDR3 nucleotides are TGTGCCAGCAGCCGGACAGTTTCTAATGAAAAACTGTTTTTT.

The rearrangement joins TRBV7-2 to TRBJ2-1; a possible D gene is TRBD2 (6 bases). Trimming took off 5 bases at V and 12 bases at J, with 20 bases between the two ends. This CDR3 region has 14 residues. The germline V gene encodes CDR1 SGHTA and CDR2 FQGNSA. This CDR3 is CASSGSLLSGWQFF. CDR3 bases: TGTGCCAGCAGCGGTAGCTTACTCAGCGGGTGGCAGTTCTTC.